This T cell receptor (beta chain) came from a study of vaccination and CD4 T cells after COVID-19. For the study at large: Six men and four women formed the convalescents, two being Hispanic. Median time from second vaccine dose to sampling was around 72 days (14 to 241). Notes on the study in general: There was no significant change from roughly 22 to 38 median reactive clonotypes.

A word on this clonotype: Its cognate antigen is unknown.

Specified treatment: roughly ten-day PBMC culture with coronavirus spike peptide pools or control peptides (ViraFEST assay). Those CD4+ T cells from the unexposed donor predate the COVID-19 pandemic (2011-2018). By negative selection, CD4+ T cells were isolated once culture had run for around 9 days. Germline V CDR1 and CDR2: LNHDA, SQIVND (reference sequence). V lost 2 bases and J 6 bases, leaving 16 bases between the germline ends. The CDR3 is made up of 15 amino acids. The study sequenced cultured CD4+ T cell DNA using the Oncomine TCR Beta short-read assay. The authors extracted genomic DNA from cultured CD4+ T cells. TCRdb reanalysed the PCR reads using MiXCR and keeps one entry per CDR3 protein. The sample consists of fewer than 10,000 distinct CDR3 sequences, around 31% of them appearing once.

The gene calls are TRBV19 and TRBJ2-5; D possibly matches TRBD1 or TRBD2 (5 bases each). The sequence derives from a human donor in good health. The specimen was CD4+ T cells from blood, cultured in vitro. The CDR3 DNA sequence: TGTGCCAGTAGTATACGGCAGGATGGGGGACAGACCCAGTACTTC. This encodes CASSIRQDGGQTQYF.